The rows below give T cell receptor beta chains drawn from one sample of a study of blood T cell repertoires in COVID-19. Measured with immunoSEQ multiplex PCR; TCRdb has only the in-frame clones, and not every one. The sample holds about 100,000 clones, more than 75% seen once. Sequenced: peripheral blood. All receptors derive from a human donor in a cohort sampled during active COVID-19. CDR3s include the opening cysteine and the closing phenylalanine or tryptophan. Each record gives: CDR3 protein, CDR3 DNA, D gene, J gene, V gene. A D gene is named only where the DNA matches it firmly.

CDR3: CASSRGLAGESSYEQYF; DNA: TGTGCCAGCAGCAGAGGACTAGCGGGGGAGAGCTCCTACGAGCAGTACTTC; D: .; J: TRBJ2-7; V: TRBV21-1
CDR3: CASSLGFSVTSSGNTIYF; DNA: TGTGCCAGCAGCTTGGGGTTTTCGGTTACGAGCTCTGGAAACACCATATATTTT; D: .; J: TRBJ1-3; V: TRBV5-5
CDR3: CASSKPGTIEQFF; DNA: TGTGCCAGCAGCAAACCCGGGACTATAGAGCAGTTCTTC; D: TRBD2; J: TRBJ2-1; V: TRBV6-5
CDR3: CASSQEGDREAFF; DNA: TGCGCCAGCAGCCAAGAGGGGGACAGGGAGGCTTTCTTT; D: TRBD1; J: TRBJ1-1; V: TRBV4-1
CDR3: CAWRGQALGGYTF; DNA: TGTGCCTGGAGAGGACAGGCCTTGGGGGGCTACACCTTC; D: TRBD1; J: TRBJ1-2; V: TRBV30
CDR3: CASSATGWTGANVLTF; DNA: TGTGCCAGCAGCGCGACAGGGTGGACTGGGGCCAACGTCCTGACTTTC; D: TRBD1; J: TRBJ2-6; V: TRBV9
CDR3: CASSRDSWETQYF; DNA: TGTGCCAGCAGCCGGGATAGCTGGGAGACCCAGTACTTC; D: .; J: TRBJ2-5; V: TRBV5-8
CDR3: CASSLGQNNSPLHF; DNA: TGCGCCAGCAGCTTGGGACAAAATAATTCACCCCTCCACTTT; D: .; J: TRBJ1-6; V: TRBV5-1
CDR3: CASTPAGWVYEQYF; DNA: TGTGCCAGCACTCCCGCAGGGTGGGTCTACGAGCAGTACTTC; D: .; J: TRBJ2-7; V: TRBV6-5
CDR3: CASRWPGSDSYEQYF; DNA: TGCGCCAGCAGGTGGCCCGGTAGCGACTCCTACGAGCAGTACTTC; D: .; J: TRBJ2-7; V: TRBV10-2
CDR3: CASSTTRGQYF; DNA: TGTGCCAGCAGCACAACCCGGGGGCAGTACTTC; D: .; J: TRBJ2-7; V: TRBV7-9
CDR3: CATRGGEGVNEQFF; DNA: TGTGCCACCCGCGGGGGGGAGGGCGTCAATGAGCAGTTCTTC; D: TRBD2; J: TRBJ2-1; V: TRBV11-2